This TCR beta chain was found in a study of cytomegalovirus exposure and HLA in healthy donors. Study-wide results and caveats: Among the CMV-associated chains, three were confirmed in vitro as specific for CMV antigens. Diagnosis of cytomegalovirus status made by the classifier reportedly showed high specificity and sensitivity. Some TCR beta chains (roughly 160 of them) were listed as cytomegalovirus-associated.

The data were produced by immunoSEQ multiplex PCR, yet TCRdb's version contains in-frame clones alone and is incomplete. This sample has about 160,000 clones, with nearly 90% found just once. The CDR3 has 15 amino acids. V dropped 11 bases and J dropped 4; count of bases not matched to a gene: 16. Germline CDR1 and CDR2: MGHRA and YSYEKL. Concerning this clone: Its specificity is unknown.

The origin of this receptor is a young woman in good health and CMV-seropositive. Sequencing was done on a sample of PBMCs. V is TRBV4-1 and J is TRBJ2-7; 8 nucleotides align to TRBD1. Here the CDR3 DNA reads TGCGCCGCCGCGAGCTCGGCAGGGGGCCCATACGAGCAGTACTTC. Translation: CAAASSAGGPYEQYF.